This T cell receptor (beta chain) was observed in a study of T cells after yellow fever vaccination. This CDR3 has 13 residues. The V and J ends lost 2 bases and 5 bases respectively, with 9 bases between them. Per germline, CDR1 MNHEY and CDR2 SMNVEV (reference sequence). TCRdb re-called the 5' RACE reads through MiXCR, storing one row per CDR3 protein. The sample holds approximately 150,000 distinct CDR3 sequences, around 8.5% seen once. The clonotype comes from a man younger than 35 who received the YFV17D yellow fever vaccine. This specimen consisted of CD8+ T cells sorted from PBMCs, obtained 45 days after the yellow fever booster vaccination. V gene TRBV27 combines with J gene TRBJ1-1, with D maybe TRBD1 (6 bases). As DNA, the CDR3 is TGTGCCAGCAGTTTACGGCAGGGGACTGAAGCTTTCTTT. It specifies CASSLRQGTEAFF.